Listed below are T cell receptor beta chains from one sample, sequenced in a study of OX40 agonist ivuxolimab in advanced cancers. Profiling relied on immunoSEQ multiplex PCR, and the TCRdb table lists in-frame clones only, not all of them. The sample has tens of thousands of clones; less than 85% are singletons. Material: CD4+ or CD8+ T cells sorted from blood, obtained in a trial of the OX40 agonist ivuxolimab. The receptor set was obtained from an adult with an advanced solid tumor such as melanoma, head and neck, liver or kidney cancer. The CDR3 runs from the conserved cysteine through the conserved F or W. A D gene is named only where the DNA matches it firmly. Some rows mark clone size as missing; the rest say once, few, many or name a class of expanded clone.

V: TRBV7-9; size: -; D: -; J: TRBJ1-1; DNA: TGTGCCAGCAGCTTATTAGGGGTCGTGAACACTGAAGCTTTCTTT; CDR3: CASSLLGVVNTEAFF
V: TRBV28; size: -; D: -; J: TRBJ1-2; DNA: TGTGCCAGCAGTTTGGCAGGGAACTATGGCTACACCTTC; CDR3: CASSLAGNYGYTF
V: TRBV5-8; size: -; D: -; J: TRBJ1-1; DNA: TGTGCCAGCAGCCCCGGGGGGGCAGGGATCTTGGGTGAAGCTTTCTTT; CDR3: CASSPGGAGILGEAFF
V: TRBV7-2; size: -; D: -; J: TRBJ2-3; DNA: TGTGCCAGCACACCCTCAGGGTGGGATACGCAGTATTTT; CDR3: CASTPSGWDTQYF
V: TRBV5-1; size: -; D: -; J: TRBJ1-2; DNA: TGCGCCAGCAGCTTGGAGCCAGGAAAGAACTATGGCTACACCTTC; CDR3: CASSLEPGKNYGYTF
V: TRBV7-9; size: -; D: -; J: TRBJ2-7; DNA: TGTGCCAGCAGCTCAACGGGACGTACCTACGAGCAGTACTTC; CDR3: CASSSTGRTYEQYF
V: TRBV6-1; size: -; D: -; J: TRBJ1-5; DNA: TGTGCCAGCAGTGAACCTTACAATAGCAATCAGCCCCAGCATTTT; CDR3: CASSEPYNSNQPQHF
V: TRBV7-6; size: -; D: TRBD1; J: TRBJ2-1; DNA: TGTGCCAGCAGCCAGGGACAGGGGATTTATGAGCAGTTCTTC; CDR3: CASSQGQGIYEQFF
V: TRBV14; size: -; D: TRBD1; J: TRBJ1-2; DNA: TGTGCCAGCAGCCAAGTAGCAGGGGGTCGCTTGGGCTACACCTTC; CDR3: CASSQVAGGRLGYTF
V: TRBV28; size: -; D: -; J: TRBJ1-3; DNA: TGTGCCAGCAGTAACGTGGGTGGAAACACCATATATTTT; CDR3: CASSNVGGNTIYF
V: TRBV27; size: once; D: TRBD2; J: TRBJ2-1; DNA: TGTGCCAGCAGTTCGTTTACCAGCGGGGGCTACAATGAGCAGTTCTTC; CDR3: CASSSFTSGGYNEQFF
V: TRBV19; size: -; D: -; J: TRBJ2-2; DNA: TGTGCCACTAAACGCCGCAGGGGAGAATACACCGGGGAGCTGTTTTTT; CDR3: CATKRRRGEYTGELFF
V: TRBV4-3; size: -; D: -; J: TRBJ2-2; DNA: TGCGCCAGCAGCCAACCGGACAGTTTACACCGGGGAGCTGTTTTT; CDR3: CASSQPDSLHRGAVF
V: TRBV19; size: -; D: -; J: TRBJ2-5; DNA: -; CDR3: CASSILAGQETQYF
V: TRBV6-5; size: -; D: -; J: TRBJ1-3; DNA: TGTGCCAGCAGTTACACCCCGTGGAGCTCTGGAAACACCATATATTTT; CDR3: CASSYTPWSSGNTIYF
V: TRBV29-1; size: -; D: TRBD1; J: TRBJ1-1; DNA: TGCAGCGTTGAATTTCCAGGGGGCATGACTGAAGCTTTCTTT; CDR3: CSVEFPGGMTEAFF
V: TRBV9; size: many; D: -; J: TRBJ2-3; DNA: TGTGCCAGCAGCGATGGACCCGAAGGCACAGATACGCAGTATTTT; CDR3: CASSDGPEGTDTQYF
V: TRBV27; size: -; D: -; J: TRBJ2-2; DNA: TGTGCCAGCAGTTTATCGCTAGGGTCCCTAGGATTAACCGGGGAGCTGTTTTTT; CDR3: CASSLSLGSLGLTGELFF
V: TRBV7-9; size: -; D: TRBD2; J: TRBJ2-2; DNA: TGTGCCAGCAGCTTAGCGGCACTAGCGGGGATATCGAGCACCGGGGAGCTGTTTTTT; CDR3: CASSLAALAGISSTGELFF
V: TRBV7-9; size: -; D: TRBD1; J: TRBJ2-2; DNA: TGTGCCAGCAGCCCGCCAGACAGGGTCATCGGGGAGCTGTTTTTT; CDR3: CASSPPDRVIGELFF
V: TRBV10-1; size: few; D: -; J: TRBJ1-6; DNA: TGCGCCAGCAGTCCCCACCCCGGGGGGGATTCACCCCTCCACTTT; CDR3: CASSPHPGGDSPLHF
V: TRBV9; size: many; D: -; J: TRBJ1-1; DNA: TGTGCCAGCAGCATCGACAGGAACACTGAAGCTTTCTTT; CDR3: CASSIDRNTEAFF
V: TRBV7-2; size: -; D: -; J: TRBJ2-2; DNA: TGTGCCAGCAGCCCAACTCCGTCCGGCACCGGGGAGCTGTTTTTT; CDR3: CASSPTPSGTGELFF
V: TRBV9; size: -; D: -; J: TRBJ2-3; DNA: TGTGCCAGCAGCGTAGGAGGGGGGGTGCTCACAGATACGCAGTATTTT; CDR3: CASSVGGGVLTDTQYF
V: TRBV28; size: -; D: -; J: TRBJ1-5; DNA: TGTGCCAGCAGCCTCCCCTCGGGGGGCAATCAGCCCCAGCATTTT; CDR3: CASSLPSGGNQPQHF
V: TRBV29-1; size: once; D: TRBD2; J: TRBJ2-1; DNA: TGCAGCGTCGCCGGGGGGTCGCTATACAATGAGCAGTTCTTC; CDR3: CSVAGGSLYNEQFF
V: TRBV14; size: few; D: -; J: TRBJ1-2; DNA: TGTGCCAGCAGCCAAGATAGGGGGGCTGGTGGCTACACCTTC; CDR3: CASSQDRGAGGYTF
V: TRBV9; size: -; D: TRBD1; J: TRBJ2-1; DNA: TGTGCCAGCAGCGAGGGGACAGGGAAGTCCTACAATGAGCAGTTCTTC; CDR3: CASSEGTGKSYNEQFF
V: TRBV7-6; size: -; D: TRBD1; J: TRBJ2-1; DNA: TGTGCCAGCAGCCCGGACATGGACAGGGGATACAATGAGCAGTTCTTC; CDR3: CASSPDMDRGYNEQFF
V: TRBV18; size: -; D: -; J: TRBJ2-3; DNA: TGTGCCAGCTCACCACGACAGGCTCGGGGGAGCACAGATACGCAGTATTTT; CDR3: CASSPRQARGSTDTQYF
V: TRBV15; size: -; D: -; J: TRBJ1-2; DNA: TGTGCCACCAGCAGTGACAGGTCAAACTATGGCTACACCTTC; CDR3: CATSSDRSNYGYTF
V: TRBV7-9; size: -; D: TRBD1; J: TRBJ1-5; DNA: TGTGCCAGCAGCTCGACAGGGTCGGGTCAGCCCCAGCATTTT; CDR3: CASSSTGSGQPQHF
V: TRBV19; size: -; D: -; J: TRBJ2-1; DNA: TGTGCCAGTAGTATAAGGGGGTCTCGCTCCTACAATGAGCAGTTCTTC; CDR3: CASSIRGSRSYNEQFF
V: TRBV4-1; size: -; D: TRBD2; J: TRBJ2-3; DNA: TGCGCCAGCAGCCGCTTCACGACTAGCGGGGGTGAGACAGATACGCAGTATTTT; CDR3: CASSRFTTSGGETDTQYF